Each of the 23 T cell receptor beta chains below was sequenced from the same sample in a study of T cell clusters in autoimmune cytopenias. Each sample's input was 250 to 300 ng genomic DNA, 40,000 or so genome equivalents. TRB was amplified by touch-down multiplex PCR, primer pools A and B combined. Each CDR3 protein gets one entry in TCRdb, which reprocessed the multiplex PCR reads and gives no DNA. Listed are about 3,200 distinct CDR3 sequences; over 2.5% falls within the top ten. Material: peripheral blood. The receptors stem from a human donor with an autoimmune cytopenia or autoimmune hepatitis (not recorded which).

Considering frequency, this clonotype is medium-sized (0.01 to 0.1%). This chain connects TRBV29-1 to TRBJ1-2. Germline lookup yields CDR1 SQVTM and CDR2 ANQGSEA. This CDR3 is 13 amino acids long. CDR3 protein: CSVDRAGDYGYTF.

Its frequency marks this clonotype as medium-sized (0.01 to 0.1%). The V and J genes are TRBV27 and TRBJ2-7; TCRdb lists TRBD2, though no DNA is available to test this call. Germline assignment: CDR1 MNHEY and CDR2 SMNVEV (reference sequence). The CDR3 totals 13 residues. CDR3 residues: CASSLAGGYEQYF.

This clonotype ranks as medium-sized in terms of frequency. The CDR3 here is CASSIENNSPLHF. J is TRBJ1-6 and V is TRBV19. The CDR3 is 13 amino acids. Germline V gene sequence: CDR1 LNHDA, CDR2 SQIVND (reference sequence).

This clonotype shows up as medium-sized by frequency. The CDR3 reads CSASSLGRGNSPLHF. V and J are TRBV20-1 and TRBJ1-6; TCRdb selects TRBD1, and the lack of DNA leaves this call unchecked. CDR1 is DFQATT, CDR2 SNEGSKA, per germline (reference sequence). The CDR3 runs to 15 residues.

This clonotype is medium-sized by frequency. The V and J genes are TRBV2 and TRBJ1-2; with no DNA, the TCRdb D assignment of TRBD1 cannot be verified. Germline V gene lookup returns CDR1 SNHLY and CDR2 FYNNEI. The CDR3 extends over 16 amino acids. The chain's CDR3 is CASSAGGGQPNYGYTF.

Considering frequency, this clonotype is medium-sized. The gene calls are TRBV7-9 and TRBJ1-2. Germline CDR1 and CDR2: SEHNR and FQNEAQ (reference sequence). The CDR3 has 18 amino acids. CDR3 region: CASSLASQTWEANYGYTF.

According to its frequency, this clonotype is medium-sized. The V gene is TRBV15, the J gene TRBJ2-4. This CDR3 is built from 15 residues. The germline gives CDR1 LNHNV, CDR2 YYDKDF (reference sequence). CDR3 loop: CATSRAWSESYEQYF.

This clonotype registers medium-sized by frequency. This chain links TRBV20-1 with TRBJ2-1; TCRdb returns TRBD2, unconfirmable since there is no DNA. CDR3 size: 14 residues. From germline, CDR1 is DFQATT and CDR2 SNEGSKA (reference sequence). The CDR3: CSAEGLAGYNEQFF.

This clonotype shows up as medium-sized by frequency. The chain couples TRBV15 to TRBJ2-5; with no DNA, the TCRdb D assignment of TRBD1 cannot be verified. The germline V gene has CDR1 LNHNV and CDR2 YYDKDF (reference sequence). CDR3 length: 13 residues. This chain's CDR3 is CATSPRGRETQYF.

This clonotype is deemed medium-sized by its frequency. The V and J genes are TRBV9 and TRBJ2-3; the TRBD2 assignment by TCRdb is unverifiable without DNA. The CDR3 contains 15 residues. The V gene's germline CDR1 is SGDLS and CDR2 YYNGEE. The CDR3 protein is CASSARWRGTDTQYF.

This clonotype shows up as medium-sized by frequency. The rearrangement uses TRBV18 and TRBJ2-6. This CDR3 has 15 residues. Germline V gene data show CDR1 as KGHSH and CDR2 as LQKENI. CDR3 in amino acids: CASSPSQTGANVLTF.

This clonotype counts as medium-sized (0.01 to 0.1%) by frequency. CDR3 region: CSAPLRGGQETQYF. This sequence joins TRBV20-1 and TRBJ2-5; lacking DNA, the TRBD2 call made by TCRdb goes unchecked. Germline V gene lookup returns CDR1 DFQATT and CDR2 SNEGSKA (reference sequence). The CDR3 runs 14 residues.

This clonotype shows up as medium-sized by frequency. The genes are TRBV15 and TRBJ2-3; the TCRdb D gene call, TRBD1, has no DNA to confirm it. The CDR3 length is 16 residues. Germline CDR1 and CDR2: LNHNV and YYDKDF (reference sequence). The CDR3 region is CATSDVRGTSTDTQYF.

By frequency, this clonotype registers medium-sized. The chain is built from TRBV4-3 and TRBJ2-7. This CDR3 has 13 residues. From germline, CDR1 is LGHNA and CDR2 YSLEER. The CDR3 reads CASSQDPESEQYF.

This clonotype is identified as medium-sized from frequency. This chain uses TRBV12-3 or TRBV12-4 with TRBJ1-2; TCRdb outputs TRBD1, but without DNA this stays unchecked. The CDR3 loop spans 12 amino acids. The CDR3 protein is CASAPSNYGYTF.

This clonotype is labeled medium-sized based on frequency. The rearrangement uses TRBV20-1 and TRBJ1-6; TCRdb gives TRBD1 as the D gene, but with no DNA this cannot be confirmed. This CDR3 region has 15 residues. The germline V gene encodes CDR1 DFQATT and CDR2 SNEGSKA (reference sequence). The CDR3 is CSARTLGAPNSPLHF.

This clonotype is identified as medium-sized from frequency. The chain couples TRBV27 to TRBJ2-3; as DNA is missing, the TRBD1 call by TCRdb cannot be tested. There are 13 residues in the CDR3. Per the germline V gene, CDR1 is MNHEY and CDR2 is SMNVEV (reference sequence). The CDR3 loop reads CASSPRGRDTQYF.

According to its frequency, this clonotype is medium-sized. The V gene is TRBV27, the J gene TRBJ2-5; the D gene TCRdb calls, TRBD1, cannot be checked with no DNA. The CDR3 is made up of 14 amino acids. CDR1 and CDR2 from the germline V gene are MNHEY and SMNVEV (reference sequence). The CDR3 here is CASSDWTGGETQYF.

This clonotype is medium-sized (0.01 to 0.1%) by frequency. The rearrangement links TRBV7-2 to TRBJ2-1; TCRdb returns TRBD2, unconfirmable since there is no DNA. Germline assignment: CDR1 SGHTA and CDR2 FQGNSA. The CDR3 length is 15 residues. CDR3 sequence: CASSLGTTSVPEQFF. Together with reference TRBV7-2 and TRBJ2-1, the CDR3 gives the full variable domain: GAGVSQSPSNKVTEKGKDVELRCDPISGHTALYWYRQSLGQGLEFLIYFQGNSAPDKSGLPSDRFSAERTGGSVSTLTIQRTQQEDSAVYLCASSLGTTSVPEQFFGPGTRLTVL.

Frequency places this clonotype as medium-sized. The rearrangement joins TRBV6-5 to TRBJ1-6; the TCRdb D gene call, TRBD1, has no DNA to confirm it. Germline CDR1 reads MNHEY; CDR2 reads SVGAGI. This CDR3 spans 14 amino acids. The CDR3 spells CASRRQAMGSPLHF.

In terms of frequency, this clonotype is medium-sized. The V call is TRBV11-1, the J call TRBJ2-5; the TCRdb D gene call, TRBD1, has no DNA to confirm it. The germline V gene encodes CDR1 SGHAT and CDR2 FQDESV (reference sequence). The CDR3 contains 15 residues. CDR3 loop: CASSFRLGAMETQYF.

This clonotype is called medium-sized based on its frequency. CDR3 sequence: CASSVGRARGPYTDTQYF. The rearrangement joins TRBV7-6 to TRBJ2-3; the D call from TCRdb, TRBD1, cannot be confirmed without DNA. The CDR3 extends over 18 amino acids. Germline V gene sequence: CDR1 SGHVS, CDR2 FNYEAQ.

This clonotype counts as medium-sized by frequency. This chain connects TRBV30 to TRBJ1-5; TCRdb indicates TRBD1, and absent DNA this call remains unverified. Germline CDR1 and CDR2: GTSNPN and SVGIG (reference sequence). The CDR3 runs to 14 residues. The CDR3 protein is CAFDRGQGNQPQHF.